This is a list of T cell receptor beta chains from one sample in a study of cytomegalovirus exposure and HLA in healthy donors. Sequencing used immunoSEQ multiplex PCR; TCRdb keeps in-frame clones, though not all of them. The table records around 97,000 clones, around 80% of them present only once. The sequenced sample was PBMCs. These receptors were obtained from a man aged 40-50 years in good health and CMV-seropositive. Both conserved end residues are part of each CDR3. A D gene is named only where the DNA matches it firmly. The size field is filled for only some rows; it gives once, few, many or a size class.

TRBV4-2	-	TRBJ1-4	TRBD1	CASTGGAYPATNEKLFF	TGTGCCAGCACAGGGGGCGCCTACCCTGCAACTAATGAAAAACTGTTTTTT
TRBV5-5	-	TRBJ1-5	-	CASSLFSGTGGNQPQHF	TGTGCCAGCAGCTTATTTTCAGGGACGGGGGGCAATCAGCCCCAGCATTTT
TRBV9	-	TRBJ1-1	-	CASSVAIMTEAFF	TGTGCCAGCAGCGTAGCTATTATGACTGAAGCTTTCTTT
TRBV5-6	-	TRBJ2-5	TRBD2	CASSPTGRVGETQYF	TGTGCCAGCAGCCCGACGGGGAGGGTGGGAGAGACCCAGTACTTC
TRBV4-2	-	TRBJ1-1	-	CASSKEGQGALAEAFF	TGTGCCAGCAGCAAAGAGGGCCAAGGGGCGCTGGCTGAAGCTTTCTTT
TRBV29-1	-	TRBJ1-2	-	CSVAPGGLLYGYTF	TGCAGCGTTGCACCGGGGGGCCTCCTCTATGGCTACACCTTC
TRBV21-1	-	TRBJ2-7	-	CARGAYEQYF	TGTGCCAGGGGAGCCTACGAGCAGTACTTC
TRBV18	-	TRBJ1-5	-	CASSPRGYEQPQHF	TGTGCCAGCTCACCCAGGGGATATGAACAGCCCCAGCATTTT
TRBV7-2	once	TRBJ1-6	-	CASSPGPAGSPLHF	TGTGCCAGCAGCCCCGGACCAGCGGGATCACCCCTCCACTTT
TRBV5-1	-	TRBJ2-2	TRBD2	CASKMTSGAGELFF	TGCGCCAGCAAAATGACTAGCGGGGCGGGGGAGCTGTTTTTT
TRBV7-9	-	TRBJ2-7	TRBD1	CASSHPDRSYEQYF	TGTGCCAGCAGCCATCCGGACAGGTCCTACGAGCAGTACTTC
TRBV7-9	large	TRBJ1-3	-	CASSPRISSGNTIYF	TGTGCCAGCAGCCCAAGAATTAGCTCTGGAAACACCATATATTTT
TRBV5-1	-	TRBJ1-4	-	CASSSQAGVANEKLFF	TGCGCCAGCAGCTCCCAAGCGGGGGTAGCTAATGAAAAACTGTTTTTT
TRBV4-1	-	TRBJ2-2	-	CASSPPLIGTGELFF	TGCGCCAGCAGCCCTCCCTTGATCGGCACCGGGGAGCTGTTTTTT
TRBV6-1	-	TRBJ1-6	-	CASSVRADNSPLHF	TGTGCCAGCAGTGTCAGGGCGGATAATTCACCCCTCCACTTT
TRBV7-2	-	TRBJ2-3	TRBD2	CASSLSGPSTDTQYF	TGTGCCAGCAGCCTTAGCGGGCCTAGCACAGATACGCAGTATTTT
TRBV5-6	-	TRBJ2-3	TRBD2	CASSMGLAGSTDTQYF	TGTGCCAGCAGCATGGGGCTAGCGGGAAGCACAGATACGCAGTATTTT
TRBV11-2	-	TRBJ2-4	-	CASSLVVSVAKNIQYF	TGTGCCAGCAGCTTAGTCGTATCTGTAGCCAAAAACATTCAGTACTTC
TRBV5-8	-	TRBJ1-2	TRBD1	CASSRGQEGYGYTF	TGTGCCAGCAGCAGGGGACAGGAAGGCTATGGCTACACCTTC
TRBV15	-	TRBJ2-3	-	CATSRDGQSTDTQYF	TGTGCCACCAGCAGAGATGGACAAAGCACAGATACGCAGTATTTT
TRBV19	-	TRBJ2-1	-	CASSIHYNEQFF	TGTGCCAGTAGTATTCACTACAATGAGCAGTTCTTC
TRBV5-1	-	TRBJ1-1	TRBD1	CASSLDRGFNTEAFF	TGCGCCAGCAGCTTGGACAGGGGGTTCAACACTGAAGCTTTCTTT
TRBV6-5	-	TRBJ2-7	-	CASSLLDEQYF	TGTGCCAGCAGCCTACTAGACGAGCAGTACTTC
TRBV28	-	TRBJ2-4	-	CASTPSGLAKNSQYF	TGTGCCAGCACCCCTTCTGGGCTAGCCAAAAACAGTCAGTACTTC
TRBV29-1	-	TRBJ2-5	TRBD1	CSVSGTGSGETQYF	TGCAGCGTGTCCGGGACAGGGTCGGGAGAGACCCAGTACTTC
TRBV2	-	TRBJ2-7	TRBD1	CASNPHRGRYEQYF	TGTGCCAGCAATCCCCACAGGGGGCGCTACGAGCAGTACTTC
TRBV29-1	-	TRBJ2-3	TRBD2	CSVVDPRGGPDTQYF	TGCAGCGTTGTGGATCCGCGGGGGGGCCCAGATACGCAGTATTTT
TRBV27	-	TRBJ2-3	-	CASSVGGGPDTQYF	TGTGCCAGCTCAGTTGGTGGGGGCCCTGATACGCAGTATTTT
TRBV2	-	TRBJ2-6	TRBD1	CASKQGGNVLTF	TGTGCCAGCAAACAGGGGGGTAACGTCCTGACTTTC
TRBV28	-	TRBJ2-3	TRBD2	CASSLRLAGGTDTQYF	TGTGCCAGCAGTTTAAGGCTAGCGGGAGGCACAGATACGCAGTATTTT
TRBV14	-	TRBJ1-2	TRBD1	CASSQAGTGGLGYTF	TGTGCCAGCAGCCAAGCAGGGACAGGGGGTCTTGGCTACACCTTC
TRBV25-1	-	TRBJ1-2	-	CASSESPGWAFGYGYTF	TGTGCCAGCAGTGAATCTCCTGGCTGGGCCTTTGGGTATGGCTACACCTTC
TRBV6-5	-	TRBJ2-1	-	CASRPRQAPNNEQFF	TGTGCCAGCAGACCTCGACAGGCCCCAAACAATGAGCAGTTCTTC
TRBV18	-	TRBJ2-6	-	CASSQGTRNSGANGLTF	TGTGCCAGCTCACAGGGGACAAGGAACTCTGGGGCCAACGGCCTGACTTTC
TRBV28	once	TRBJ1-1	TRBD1	CASRPNRGQNTEAFF	TGTGCCAGCAGACCAAACAGGGGGCAAAACACTGAAGCTTTCTTT
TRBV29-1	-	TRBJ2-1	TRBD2	CSVARLAAYEQFF	TGCAGCGTTGCCCGACTAGCTGCCTATGAGCAGTTCTTC
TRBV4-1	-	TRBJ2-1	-	CASSLAALSYNEQFF	TGCGCCAGCAGCCTAGCGGCCCTCTCCTACAATGAGCAGTTCTTC
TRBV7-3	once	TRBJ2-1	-	CASSLSRTPYNEQFF	TGTGCCAGCAGCTTATCCCGGACACCTTACAATGAGCAGTTCTTC
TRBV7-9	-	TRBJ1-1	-	CASSLGRGVDTEAFF	TGTGCCAGCAGCTTAGGTCGGGGGGTGGACACTGAAGCTTTCTTT
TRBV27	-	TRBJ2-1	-	CASREDRRDEQFF	TGTGCCAGCAGGGAAGACAGACGCGATGAGCAGTTCTTC
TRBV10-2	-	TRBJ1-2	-	CASSDRANYGYTF	TGCGCCAGCAGTGATCGAGCTAACTATGGCTACACCTTC
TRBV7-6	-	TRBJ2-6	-	CASSPGWKASSGANVLTF	TGTGCCAGCAGCCCAGGGTGGAAAGCGAGCTCTGGGGCCAACGTCCTGACTTTC
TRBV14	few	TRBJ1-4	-	CASSRTVGNEKLFF	TGTGCCAGCAGCCGGACAGTAGGAAATGAAAAACTGTTTTTT
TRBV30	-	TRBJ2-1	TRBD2	CAWSVGLAGNEQFF	TGTGCCTGGAGTGTAGGACTAGCGGGCAATGAGCAGTTCTTC
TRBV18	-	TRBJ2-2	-	CASSPTQIGNTGELFF	TGTGCCAGCTCACCCACCCAGATTGGGAACACCGGGGAGCTGTTTTTT
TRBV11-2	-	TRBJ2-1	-	CASSQGGAPNEQFF	TGTGCCAGCAGCCAAGGGGGGGCCCCAAATGAGCAGTTCTTC
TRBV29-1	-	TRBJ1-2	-	CSVEQNYGYTF	TGCAGCGTTGAACAGAACTATGGCTACACCTTC
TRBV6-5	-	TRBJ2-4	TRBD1	CASRRQGVSKNIQYF	TGTGCCAGCAGAAGACAGGGGGTTAGCAAAAACATTCAGTACTTC
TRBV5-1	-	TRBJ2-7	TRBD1	CASSGDRGFSYEQYF	TGCGCCAGCAGCGGCGACAGGGGGTTTTCCTACGAGCAGTACTTC
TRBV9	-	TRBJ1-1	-	CASSVVDSEAFF	TGTGCCAGCAGCGTAGTCGACAGTGAAGCTTTCTTT
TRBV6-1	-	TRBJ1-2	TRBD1	CASIPGQGTGYTF	TGTGCCAGCATCCCTGGACAGGGGACCGGCTACACCTTC
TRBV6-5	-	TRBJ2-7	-	CASSYSIQGYEQYF	TGTGCCAGCAGTTACTCGATACAGGGCTACGAGCAGTACTTC
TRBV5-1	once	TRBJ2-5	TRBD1	CASSLGTGVVTQYF	TGCGCCAGCAGCTTGGGAACAGGGGTAGTGACCCAGTACTTC
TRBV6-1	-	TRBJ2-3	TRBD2	CASSEAGGTSGGTDTQYF	TGTGCCAGCAGTGAAGCGGGGGGGACTAGCGGGGGCACAGATACGCAGTATTTT
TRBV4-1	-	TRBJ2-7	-	CASSQGGGATPYEQYF	TGCGCCAGCAGCCAAGGCGGAGGGGCTACGCCCTACGAGCAGTACTTC
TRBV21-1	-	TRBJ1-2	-	CASSKAYRDRVMPGYTF	TGTGCCAGCAGCAAAGCGTACCGGGACAGGGTGATGCCGGGCTACACCTTC